A selection of T cell receptor beta chains follows, all from one sample in a study of T cells in tumors after PD-1 blockade. TCRdb's table, derived via immunoSEQ multiplex PCR, lists solely in-frame clones and lacks some. The table has 45,000 to 60,000 clones, just under 80% seen once; the top ten hold approximately 15%. Specimen: PBMCs, collected before anti-PD-1 treatment. These receptors all stem from a human donor with basal cell carcinoma. CDR3s include the opening cysteine and the closing phenylalanine or tryptophan. D genes are given only for firm matches. Only some rows state a clone size, as once, few, many or a class for expanded clones.

>NA|TRBV19|TRBJ1-5|TRBD1
CASSGDRVSNQPQHF
TGTGCCAGTAGTGGGGACAGGGTTAGCAATCAGCCCCAGCATTTT
>few|TRBV6-6|TRBJ2-7|NA
CASSFGTPYEQYF
TGTGCCAGCAGTTTCGGGACACCTTACGAGCAGTACTTC
>NA|TRBV5-1|TRBJ1-1|NA
CASSLESGMNTEAFF
TGCGCCAGCAGCTTGGAGTCAGGGATGAACACTGAAGCTTTCTTT
>once|TRBV12-3/TRBV12-4|TRBJ1-2|NA
CASSGGVYGYTF
TGTGCCAGCAGTGGGGGTGTCTATGGCTACACCTTC
>NA|TRBV30|TRBJ2-7|NA
CAWSVGFHEQYF
TGTGCCTGGAGTGTAGGGTTCCACGAGCAGTACTTC
>NA|TRBV28|TRBJ2-2|NA
CASRRTGSTGELFF
TGTGCCAGCAGAAGAACAGGCTCCACCGGGGAGCTGTTTTTT
>NA|TRBV5-1|TRBJ1-2|NA
CASSLGAGGGYTF
TGCGCCAGCAGCTTGGGGGCAGGCGGGGGCTACACCTTC
>NA|TRBV4-2|TRBJ2-5|TRBD2
CASSQADLSGLAGETQYF
TGTGCCAGCAGCCAAGCAGATTTATCGGGACTAGCGGGGGAGACCCAGTACTTC
>NA|TRBV6-4|TRBJ2-1|TRBD2
CASSEGLGGNNEQFF
TGTGCCAGCAGTGAGGGACTAGGAGGAAACAATGAGCAGTTCTTC
>NA|TRBV7-9|TRBJ2-1|NA
CASSLIGVEQFF
TGTGCCAGCAGCTTGATTGGCGTGGAGCAGTTCTTC
>NA|TRBV28|TRBJ1-2|NA
CASSNQDRSIYGYTF
TGTGCCAGCAGCAATCAAGACAGGTCTATCTATGGCTACACCTTC
>many|TRBV29-1|TRBJ2-7|TRBD1
CSVEIGGQGAHGEQYF
TGCAGCGTTGAAATAGGGGGACAGGGGGCGCATGGCGAGCAGTACTTC
>once|TRBV9|TRBJ1-2|NA
CAGSVDGGFGYTF
TGTGCCGGCAGCGTAGACGGAGGGTTCGGCTACACCTTC
>NA|TRBV27|TRBJ2-3|NA
CASSFHSSPDTQYF
TGTGCCAGCAGTTTTCATTCGAGCCCAGATACGCAGTATTTT
>NA|TRBV6-5|TRBJ2-1|NA
CASSRSESSYNEQFF
TGTGCCAGCAGCCGTAGCGAGAGCTCCTACAATGAGCAGTTCTTC
>NA|TRBV5-6|TRBJ2-7|TRBD1
CASSPWDRGAIGGYF
TGTGCCAGCAGCCCTTGGGACAGGGGAGCGATCGGGGGGTACTTC
>NA|TRBV6-5|TRBJ2-5|NA
CASTFGTRQETQYF
TGTGCCAGCACCTTTGGGACTCGCCAAGAGACCCAGTACTTC
>few|TRBV28|TRBJ1-2|NA
CASRPHLGGGYTF
TGTGCCAGCAGGCCCCACTTGGGTGGTGGCTACACCTTC
>NA|TRBV3-1/TRBV3-2|TRBJ2-7|TRBD2
CASSQGGTSSYEQYF
TGTGCCAGCAGCCAAGGGGGGACTAGCTCCTACGAGCAGTACTTC
>NA|TRBV5-4|TRBJ2-1|NA
CASSSLPGGYNEQFF
TGTGCCAGCAGCTCCCTCCCTGGAGGGTACAATGAGCAGTTCTTC
>NA|TRBV29-1|TRBJ2-6|TRBD1
CSVEGQGALGANVLTF
TGCAGCGTTGAAGGACAGGGGGCCCTTGGGGCCAACGTCCTGACTTTC
>NA|TRBV4-2|TRBJ2-2|NA
CASSPTNTGELFF
TGTGCCAGCAGCCCTACGAACACCGGGGAGCTGTTTTTT
>NA|TRBV9|TRBJ1-1|NA
CASSAHRNTEAFF
TGTGCCAGCAGCGCCCACAGGAACACTGAAGCTTTCTTT
>few|TRBV28|TRBJ1-2|NA
CASSFWKGIYGYTF
TGTGCCAGCAGTTTCTGGAAGGGAATCTATGGCTACACCTTC
>once|TRBV7-9|TRBJ1-1|NA
CASSLKVNTEAFF
TGTGCCAGCAGCTTAAAGGTGAACACTGAAGCTTTCTTT
>few|TRBV20-1|TRBJ2-2|NA
CSASRVGGELFF
TGCAGTGCTAGTCGGGTAGGAGGGGAGCTGTTTTTT
>once|TRBV6-6|TRBJ2-1|NA
CASSYSGDAYNEQFF
TGTGCCAGCAGTTACTCCGGGGACGCCTACAATGAGCAGTTCTTC
>few|TRBV10-1|TRBJ2-7|TRBD1
CASSESTGRYEQYF
TGCGCCAGCAGTGAGTCGACAGGGAGATACGAGCAGTACTTC
>NA|TRBV6-1|TRBJ2-7|NA
CASSEGPGTSYEQYF
TGTGCCAGCAGTGAAGGTCCCGGGACCTCCTACGAGCAGTACTTC
>NA|TRBV20-1|TRBJ2-7|NA
CSASRVVYEQYF
TGCAGTGCTAGTAGGGTGGTCTACGAGCAGTACTTC
>NA|TRBV6-1|TRBJ1-5|NA
CASSENDGYQPQHF
TGTGCCAGCAGTGAAAACGACGGCTATCAGCCCCAGCATTTT
>NA|TRBV2|TRBJ1-1|TRBD1
CASSETSQGVSNTEAFF
TGTGCCAGCAGTGAAACGTCACAGGGGGTTTCGAACACTGAAGCTTTCTTT
>NA|TRBV2|TRBJ1-2|NA
CASHPGLFYGYTF
TGTGCCAGCCATCCGGGGCTGTTCTATGGCTACACCTTC
>NA|TRBV7-2|TRBJ1-6|TRBD1
CASSLMTGAPNSPLHF
TGTGCCAGCAGCTTAATGACAGGGGCTCCAAATTCACCCCTCCACTTT
>once|TRBV19|TRBJ2-1|TRBD1
CASRTGGSEQFF
TGTGCCAGTAGGACAGGGGGCAGTGAGCAGTTCTTC
>NA|TRBV21-1|TRBJ2-7|NA
CASSRQVRVSSAYEQYF
TGTGCCAGCAGCAGACAGGTGCGCGTATCCTCCGCCTACGAGCAGTACTTC
>once|TRBV9|TRBJ2-5|NA
CASSVPPQETQYF
TGTGCCAGCAGCGTTCCCCCCCAAGAGACCCAGTACTTC
>NA|TRBV5-1|TRBJ2-5|NA
CASEEGAGGQTQYF
TGCGCCAGCGAGGAGGGGGCGGGTGGTCAGACCCAGTACTTC
>NA|TRBV7-8|TRBJ2-5|NA
CASSSLTDPETQYF
TGTGCCAGCAGCTCCCTTACAGACCCAGAGACCCAGTACTTC
>NA|TRBV30|TRBJ1-1|NA
CAWGPLNTEAFF
TGTGCCTGGGGGCCCCTAAACACTGAAGCTTTCTTT
>NA|TRBV10-3|TRBJ1-6|NA
CAIGGGSPLHF
TGTGCCATCGGGGGGGGGTCACCCCTCCACTTT